The clone carrying this T cell receptor beta chain was seen ten or more times. The CDR3 sequence is 13 residues long. CDR1 is LNHDA and CDR2 is SQIVND in the germline V gene (reference sequence). V was pared by 4 bases and J by 2 bases, with 1 base of the junction left unmatched. The data are from a study of blood T cell repertoires in COVID-19. Original handling: Amplification of reference gene primers was used by the study to estimate nucleated cell counts. Profiling relied on immunoSEQ multiplex PCR, and the TCRdb table lists in-frame clones only, not all of them. Clone size and the V and J calls come from that table; the DNA yielded D and trimming. The table has hundreds of thousands of clones, 85% to 90% seen once; the top ten hold about 15%. The participants were between about 18 and 90 years old and came from 24 US areas.

J is TRBJ1-2 and V is TRBV19, with 7 bases matching TRBD1. The sequencing sample was made of PBMCs or T cells enriched from blood (not recorded which). This receptor was taken from a woman between 45 and 65 years old with acute COVID-19. The CDR3 DNA reads TGTGCCAGTAGTAAACAGGGGAACTATGGCTACACCTTC. Amino acid sequence: CASSKQGNYGYTF.